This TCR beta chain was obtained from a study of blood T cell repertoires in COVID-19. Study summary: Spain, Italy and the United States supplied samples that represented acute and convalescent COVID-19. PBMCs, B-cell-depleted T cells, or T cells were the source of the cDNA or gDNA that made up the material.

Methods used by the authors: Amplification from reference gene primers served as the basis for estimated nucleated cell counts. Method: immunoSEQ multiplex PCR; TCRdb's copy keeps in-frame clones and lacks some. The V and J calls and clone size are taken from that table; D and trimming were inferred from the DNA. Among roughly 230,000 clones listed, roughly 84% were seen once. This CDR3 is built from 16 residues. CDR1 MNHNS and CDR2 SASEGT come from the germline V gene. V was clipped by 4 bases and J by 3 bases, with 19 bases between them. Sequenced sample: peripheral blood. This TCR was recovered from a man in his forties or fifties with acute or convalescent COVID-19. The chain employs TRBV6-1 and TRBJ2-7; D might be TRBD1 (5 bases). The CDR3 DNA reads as TGTGCCAGCAGTGGGGCGTCCAGGGATCACGGCTACGAGCAGTACTTC. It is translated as CASSGASRDHGYEQYF.